Listed here is a single TCR beta chain. Its antigen is unidentified. Tregs were sorted as CD4+CD25+CD127-/low cells. Whole-study findings and limits: Greatest tumor Treg TCR overlap was with tumor naive CD4+ cells. In terms of TCR gene usage, tumor memory CD4+ T cells clustered together with blood and lymph node memory CD4+ cells, as well as with lymph node naive CD4+ cells.

Germline V CDR1 and CDR2: MNHNY, SVGAGI (reference sequence). The V and J ends lost 0 bases and 4 bases, in that order; junction bases with no gene match: 8. The length of the CDR3 is 18 residues. Each CDR3 protein is one row after TCRdb ran MiXCR on the 5' RACE reads. The sample has roughly 57,000 distinct CDR3 sequences, about a fifth seen once. The J gene is TRBJ2-7, the V gene TRBV6-6; the match to TRBD2 covers 14 bases. The receptor was isolated from a female donor with breast cancer. The sample consisted of tumor-infiltrating Tregs sorted from the breast tumor. CDR3 loop: CASSYSPGLAGGEYEQYF. For the CDR3, the DNA is TGTGCCAGCAGTTACTCACCCGGACTAGCGGGAGGAGAATACGAGCAGTACTTC.